The 20 T cell receptor beta chains listed next were all sequenced from one sample in a study of blood T cell repertoires in COVID-19. The table came from immunoSEQ multiplex PCR; TCRdb's copy has only in-frame clones and leaves some out. This sample has tens of thousands of clones, with more than 65% found just once. Sequencing was done on a sample of peripheral blood. All receptors derive from a man between 65 and 85 years old with COVID-19, enrolled during active disease.

This clone has at least ten counts. This chain uses TRBV19 with TRBJ2-2; TRBD1 matches 7 bases. CDR3 length equals 18 residues. V gave up 5 bases and J gave up 0 bases; unmatched junction bases: 12. CDR1 is LNHDA and CDR2 is SQIVND in the germline V gene (reference sequence). This CDR3 reads CASSLDRISFSNTGELFF. CDR3 bases: TGTGCCAGTAGTCTGGACAGGATCTCCTTCTCGAACACCGGGGAGCTGTTTTTT.

V gene TRBV7-2 combines with J gene TRBJ2-5; D is perhaps TRBD1 (8 bases). V gave up 4 bases and J gave up 1 base, with 16 bases separating them. CDR3 size: 16 residues. Germline V gene lookup returns CDR1 SGHTA and CDR2 FQGNSA. The CDR3 region is CASSSNRGGSQETQYF. The CDR3 nucleotides read TGTGCCAGCAGCTCCAACAGGGGGGGGAGCCAAGAGACCCAGTACTTC.

This clone was detected only once. The V call is TRBV19, the J call TRBJ1-3; D call uncertain. The V end was cut by 7 bases, the J end by 2 bases, with 12 bases between. The germline gives CDR1 LNHDA, CDR2 SQIVND (reference sequence). The CDR3 contains 14 residues. CDR3 loop: CASIGRTTGNTIYF. The CDR3 DNA reads TGTGCCAGTATAGGGAGGACCACTGGAAACACCATATATTTT.

This clone was counted between two and nine times. The genes are TRBV4-2 and TRBJ2-7; 14 bases line up with TRBD2. The CDR3 has 21 amino acids. Per germline, CDR1 LGHNA and CDR2 YNFKEQ. J gave up 2 bases and V 1 base, and 16 bases lay outside the gene matches. For the CDR3, the DNA is TGTGCCAGCAGCCAAGTGGTTTTGGGTGAGGGGACTAGCGGGAGTACCTACGAGCAGTACTTC. Amino acid sequence: CASSQVVLGEGTSGSTYEQYF.

The chain is built from TRBV19 and TRBJ1-5; tentatively, D is TRBD1 (6 bases). Germline assignment: CDR1 LNHDA and CDR2 SQIVND (reference sequence). The CDR3 spans 14 residues. Trimming removed 5 bases from V and 2 bases from J, with 10 bases in between. The CDR3 sequence: CASSPQGGNQPQHF. The CDR3 bases are TGTGCCAGTAGTCCACAGGGTGGCAATCAGCCCCAGCATTTT. The whole variable domain, remainder taken from reference TRBV19 and TRBJ1-5, is DGGITQSPKYLFRKEGQNVTLSCEQNLNHDAMYWYRQDPGQGLRLIYYSQIVNDFQKGDIAEGYSVSREKKESFPLTVTSAQKNPTAFYLCASSPQGGNQPQHFGDGTRLSIL.

The genes are TRBV6-1 and TRBJ2-3; no reliable D call. Germline CDR1 is MNHNS and CDR2 is SASEGT. The ends were cut back, 1 base at V and 2 bases at J, with 10 bases in the middle. This CDR3 has 15 amino acids. In DNA, the CDR3 is TGTGCCAGCAGTGAAGGTTCAACTTACACAGATACGCAGTATTTT. Its protein is CASSEGSTYTDTQYF.

The CDR3 sequence: CASSRTERGEKLFF. Here the CDR3 DNA reads TGTGCCAGCAGCCGCACCGAGCGGGGTGAAAAACTGTTTTTT. The rearrangement uses TRBV3-1 (or the pseudogene TRBV3-2) and TRBJ1-4; D not resolved. Trimming shortened V by 4 bases and J by 7 bases, and 13 bases separated the two germline ends. Germline CDR1 LGHDT, CDR2 YNNKEL (reference sequence). The CDR3 totals 14 residues.

The chain links TRBV27 to TRBJ2-6; the D gene is possibly TRBD2 (5 bases). The CDR3 contains 19 residues. Germline loops: CDR1 MNHEY, CDR2 SMNVEV (reference sequence). V was cut by 1 base and J by 0 bases, with 16 bases left in between. CDR3: CASSLFVTPGSSGANVLTF. CDR3 coding DNA: TGTGCCAGCAGTTTATTCGTCACTCCGGGAAGCTCTGGGGCCAACGTCCTGACTTTC.

The gene calls are TRBV18 and TRBJ1-2; D gene unclear. V lost 2 bases to trimming and J lost 2 bases, with 6 bases between them. This CDR3 contains 13 residues. The germline CDR1 and CDR2 sequences are KGHSH and LQKENI. CDR3 sequence reads: CASSPDSNYGYTF. CDR3 nucleotide sequence: TGTGCCAGCTCACCAGACTCCAACTATGGCTACACCTTC.

This clone was seen only a few times. CDR3 coding DNA: TGCGCCAGCAGCCAAGAGACAGCTAATGAAAAACTGTTTTTT. This translates into CASSQETANEKLFF. The rearrangement joins TRBV4-3 to TRBJ1-4, with a tentative D call TRBD1 (5 bases). Trimming took 0 bases from V and 3 from J, leaving 5 bases between them. The germline gives CDR1 LGHNA, CDR2 YSLEER. The CDR3 runs to 14 residues.

The chain uses TRBV9 and TRBJ2-3; D unresolved. This CDR3 is built from 12 residues. V was shortened by 2 bases and J by 4 bases, with 5 bases between the two germline ends. Germline assignment: CDR1 SGDLS and CDR2 YYNGEE. The CDR3 region is CASSVSADTQYF. In DNA, the CDR3 is TGTGCCAGCAGCGTCTCGGCAGATACGCAGTATTTT.

This chain uses TRBV15 with TRBJ2-1, with 7 bases matching TRBD1. V shed 3 bases, J shed 6 bases, and the junction held 2 bases outside the gene matches. This CDR3 is 13 amino acids long. Germline CDR1 LNHNV, CDR2 YYDKDF (reference sequence). CDR3 protein: CATSSGTVNEQFF. CDR3 coding DNA: TGTGCCACCAGCAGCGGGACAGTCAATGAGCAGTTCTTC. Complete variable domain (other parts from reference TRBV15 and TRBJ2-1): DAMVIQNPRYQVTQFGKPVTLSCSQTLNHNVMYWYQQKSSQAPKLLFHYYDKDFNNEADTPDNFQSRRPNTSFCFLDIRSPGLGDTAMYLCATSSGTVNEQFFGPGTRLTVL.

The chain couples TRBV7-2 to TRBJ1-2; 7 bases are a match to TRBD1. This CDR3 is built from 16 residues. The germline V gene encodes CDR1 SGHTA and CDR2 FQGNSA. V lost 5 bases, J lost 4 bases, and 13 bases stayed unmatched. CDR3 protein: CASSPPLGGAGYGYTF. The CDR3, as DNA: TGTGCCAGCAGCCCCCCCCTAGGGGGCGCTGGCTATGGCTACACCTTC.

The chain employs TRBV5-5 and TRBJ1-6, with 7 bases aligning to TRBD1. There are 15 residues in the CDR3. Per germline, CDR1 SGHKS and CDR2 YYEKEE (reference sequence). With 3 bases clipped from V and 4 bases from J, the junction kept 4 bases outside the gene matches. As DNA, the CDR3 is TGTGCCAGCAGCTACCGACAGGGATATAATTCACCCCTCCACTTT. Translated: CASSYRQGYNSPLHF.

The genes are TRBV28 and TRBJ1-6; 9 bases agree with TRBD1. Germline lookup yields CDR1 MDHEN and CDR2 SYDVKM. There are 14 residues in the CDR3. Trimming cost V 7 bases and J 10 bases; bases outside gene matches: 8. CDR3 sequence (DNA): TGTGCCAGCAACACAGGGGGCGCGGGGTCACCCCTCCACTTT. Residues: CASNTGGAGSPLHF. The full variable domain, rest sourced from reference TRBV28 and TRBJ1-6, is DVKVTQSSRYLVKRTGEKVFLECVQDMDHENMFWYRQDPGLGLRLIYFSYDVKMKEKGDIPEGYSVSREKKERFSLILESASTNQTSMYLCASNTGGAGSPLHFGNGTRLTVT.

In nucleotides, the CDR3 is TGCGCCAGCAGCTTGGTAGGCAGCGGGTCTGGAAACACCATATATTTT. Amino acids: CASSLVGSGSGNTIYF. This sequence joins TRBV5-1 and TRBJ1-3, with D hard to call. This CDR3 contains 16 residues. V shed 0 bases and J shed 1 base, with 11 bases lying between them. Germline assignment: CDR1 SGHRS and CDR2 YFSETQ.

This clone was counted a single time. The chain links TRBV4-1 to TRBJ1-1, with TRBD1 matching 7 bases. The CDR3 totals 15 residues. Germline CDR1 is MGHRA and CDR2 is YSYEKL. V lost 4 bases, J lost 0 bases, and 5 bases stayed unmatched. CDR3 nucleotides: TGCGCCAGCAGCCTCGGAGGGACAGTGAACACTGAAGCTTTCTTT. Amino acids: CASSLGGTVNTEAFF.

The rearrangement uses TRBV18 and TRBJ1-1; D possibly corresponds to TRBD1 (6 bases). The germline V gene has CDR1 KGHSH and CDR2 LQKENI. V lost 2 bases and J 2 bases, leaving 12 bases between the germline ends. The CDR3 consists of 15 residues. CDR3 in DNA: TGTGCCAGCTCACCATCGGACAGCTTTAACACTGAAGCTTTCTTT. This translates into CASSPSDSFNTEAFF.

The rearrangement uses TRBV5-1 and TRBJ2-5; D may be TRBD2 (7 bases). In germline, CDR1 is SGHRS, CDR2 YFSETQ. The ends were cut back, 4 bases at V and 5 bases at J, with 15 bases in the middle. The CDR3 has 14 residues. CDR3 sequence reads: CASSPTGGWETQYF. The CDR3 DNA reads as TGCGCCAGCAGCCCCACGGGGGGCTGGGAGACCCAGTACTTC.

The rearrangement joins TRBV7-2 to TRBJ1-3, with 9 nucleotides matching TRBD1. The CDR3 consists of 15 residues. Germline assignment: CDR1 SGHTA and CDR2 FQGNSA. The J segment lost 4 bases and the V segment lost 4 bases, leaving 5 bases of the junction unmatched. The CDR3 DNA reads TGTGCCAGCAGCTCACAGGGGGCTAGGGGAAACACCATATATTTT. It translates to CASSSQGARGNTIYF.